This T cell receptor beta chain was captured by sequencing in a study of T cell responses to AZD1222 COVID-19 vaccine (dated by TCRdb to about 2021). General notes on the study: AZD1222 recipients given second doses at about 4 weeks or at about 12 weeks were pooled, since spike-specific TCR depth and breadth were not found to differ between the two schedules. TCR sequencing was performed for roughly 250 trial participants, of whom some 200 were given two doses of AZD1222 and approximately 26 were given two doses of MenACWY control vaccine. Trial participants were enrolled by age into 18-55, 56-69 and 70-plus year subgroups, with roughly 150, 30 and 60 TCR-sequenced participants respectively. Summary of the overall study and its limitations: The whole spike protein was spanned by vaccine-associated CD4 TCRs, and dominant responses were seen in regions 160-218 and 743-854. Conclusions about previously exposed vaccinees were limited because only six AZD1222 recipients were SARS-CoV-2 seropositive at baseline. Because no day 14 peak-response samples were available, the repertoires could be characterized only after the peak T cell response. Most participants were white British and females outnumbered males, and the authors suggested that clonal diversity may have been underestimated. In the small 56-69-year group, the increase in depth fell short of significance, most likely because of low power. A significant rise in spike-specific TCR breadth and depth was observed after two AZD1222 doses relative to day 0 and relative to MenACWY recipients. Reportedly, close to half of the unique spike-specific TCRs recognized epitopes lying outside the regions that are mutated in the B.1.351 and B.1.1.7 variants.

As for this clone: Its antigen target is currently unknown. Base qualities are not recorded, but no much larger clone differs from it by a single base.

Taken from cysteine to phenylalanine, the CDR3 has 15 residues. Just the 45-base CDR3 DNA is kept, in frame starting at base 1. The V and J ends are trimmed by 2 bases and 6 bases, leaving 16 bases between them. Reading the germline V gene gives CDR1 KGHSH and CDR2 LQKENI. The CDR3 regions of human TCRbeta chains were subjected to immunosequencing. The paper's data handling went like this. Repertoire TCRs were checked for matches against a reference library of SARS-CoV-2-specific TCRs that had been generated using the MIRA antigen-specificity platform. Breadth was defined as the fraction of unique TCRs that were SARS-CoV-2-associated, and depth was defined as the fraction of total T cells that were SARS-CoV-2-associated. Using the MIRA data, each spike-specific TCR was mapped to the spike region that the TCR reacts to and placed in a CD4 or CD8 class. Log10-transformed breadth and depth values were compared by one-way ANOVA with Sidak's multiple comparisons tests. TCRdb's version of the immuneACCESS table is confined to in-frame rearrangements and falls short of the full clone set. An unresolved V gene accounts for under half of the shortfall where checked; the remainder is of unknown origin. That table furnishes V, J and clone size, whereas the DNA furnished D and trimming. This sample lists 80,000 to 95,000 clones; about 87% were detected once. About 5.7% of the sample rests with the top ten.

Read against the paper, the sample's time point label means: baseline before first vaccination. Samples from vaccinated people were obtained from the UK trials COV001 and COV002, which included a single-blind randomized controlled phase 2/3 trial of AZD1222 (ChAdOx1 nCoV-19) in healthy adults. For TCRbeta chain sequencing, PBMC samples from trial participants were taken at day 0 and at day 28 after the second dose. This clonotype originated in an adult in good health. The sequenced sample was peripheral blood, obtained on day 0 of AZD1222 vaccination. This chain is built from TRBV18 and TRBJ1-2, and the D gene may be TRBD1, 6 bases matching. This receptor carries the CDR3 CASSPSRGNRDGYTF. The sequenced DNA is TGTGCCAGCTCACCAAGCAGGGGCAATCGCGATGGCTACACCTTC.